This record looks at one T cell receptor beta chain sequence and its context. What it recognizes is unknown. Method: immunoSEQ multiplex PCR; TCRdb's copy keeps in-frame clones and lacks some. Counted here are 2 million to 2.5 million clones, roughly 92% occurring once; the ten biggest clones make up around 0.38%. The record originates from a study of shared clonotypes between healthy human individuals. Whole-study results and caveats: Non-shared clonotypes were found to have lower generation probabilities than the clonotypes that were shared by all four of the sorted-subset donors. Sorted-subset samples were not fully sequenced, rarefaction indicated.

Subsets obtained from CD4+ cells comprised CD45RA+ naive and CD45RA-negative memory cells. Sequenced: naive CD4+ T cells from PBMCs. The subset was: CD45RA+ positively selected. The TCR was taken from a man aged 18 to 30 in good health. Some clones in this sample may be carry-over from other donors' samples.

The CDR3 sequence: CASSQEGQVNEQFF. In DNA form, the CDR3 reads TGCGCCAGCAGCCAAGAAGGCCAGGTGAATGAGCAGTTCTTC. This chain links TRBV4-3 with TRBJ2-1; D is ambiguous. Germline values: CDR1 LGHNA, CDR2 YSLEER. Trimming pared 0 bases from V and 7 bases from J, leaving 10 bases between. This CDR3 has 14 amino acids.